This TCR beta chain was captured in a study of cytomegalovirus exposure and HLA in healthy donors (dated by TCRdb to between 2016 and 2019). As for the study more broadly: In an earlier analysis of approximately 640 of the donors, roughly 300 Gb of sequence data and approximately 100 million unique TCR beta sequences from 180 million or so T cells were reported. Donor age, sex, ethnicity and CMV serostatus were collected together with the repertoire data. Roughly 5 DR-DQ haplotypes were treated as single units for association and clustering because of strong linkage in the cohort. In addition to the first cohort of roughly 670 subjects, a separate validation cohort of around 110 different subjects was used. The number of typed donors differed by locus: about 629-630 for A, B, C, DRB1 and DQB1; 500 to 550 for DQA1; over 600 for DPA1; and roughly 450 for DPB1. Class I and class II HLA loci were covered by the typing at four-digit resolution. To predict cytomegalovirus infection status, the study brought together high-throughput TCR immunosequencing, statistical association of individual TCRs with disease status, and machine learning. Every discovery cohort repertoire had been produced on one sequencing platform. In an earlier analysis of 587 of the donors, high-throughput TCR beta sequencing was used to judge whether each TCR beta V gene segment behaved as functional or pseudogenic. Among the roughly 400 genotyped donors, under 90% belonged to the genetic ancestry cluster associated with self-reported Caucasian donors. On average, roughly 200,000 unique TCR beta nucleotide sequences were sequenced per donor among 398 genotyped donors of the cohort, with 15% to 20% of those sequences being non-productive. About 310 gigabases of sequencing data and approximately 85 million unique TCR sequences were included in an early release covering 500 to 750 HLA-typed donors. The study aimed to test whether signatures of past pathogen exposure could be identified by cataloging public T cell receptors. Rather than drawing on any new phenotypic data, the later analysis identified candidate immune exposures from TCR beta sequences and the way those sequences occurred across donors. Using immunosequencing, the study profiled T cell repertoires from 500 to 800 subjects and related those repertoires to cytomegalovirus serostatus. In a later genetic analysis, genome-wide SNP genotypes for about 55% of the roughly 700 donors were used, and that subset was treated as a discovery cohort. To study patterns of TCR occurrence, a later analysis re-analyzed previously published TCR beta repertoires from several hundred donors and added high-resolution HLA genotyping. Summary of the overall study and its limitations: The authors suggested that the approach could potentially be generalized to other disease states and immunological phenotypes. The cohort was sequenced for TCR beta chains only, and without alpha or paired-chain data the features that could be detected were limited. In vitro tests confirmed that a few of the cytomegalovirus-associated TCR beta chains recognize cytomegalovirus antigens. Approximately 16 rarely observed V segments, including chromosome 9 orphons, were excluded from the earlier analysis of some 590 of the donors because counts were too low. In both the original and validation cohorts, the classifier was reported to diagnose cytomegalovirus status with high specificity and sensitivity. The sequencing pipeline was judged likely to have produced a cluster of highly shared sequence variants as a technical artifact. A later genetic analysis associated a missense DCLRE1C variant with V-gene and J-gene trimming of TCR beta chains, and an independent cohort replicated the association. According to a later genetic analysis, donors in an Asian-associated ancestry cluster had fewer N-insertions in productive TCRs than the roughly 670-donor mean. Correlated functional status among segregating V segments might be attributable to linkage disequilibrium, but an unknown experimental factor could not be ruled out. Broadly in line with IMGT annotations, most TCR beta V segments showed up in productive rearrangements about 87% or about 30% of the time in an earlier analysis of 450 to 600 of the donors. In the study, about 150 TCR beta chains were listed as associated with cytomegalovirus. According to a later analysis, parvovirus B19, influenza, CMV and Epstein-Barr virus appeared linked to several top co-occurrence clusters. While some public TCRs were present in many individuals, most TCR sequences turned up only very rarely across donors. HLA typing was unavailable for some donors at each locus, so association tests used only the typed subset. Most CMV-associated TCR beta chains appeared to be HLA-restricted in a later analysis, and the HLA associations seemed to be driven largely by CMV exposure. In a later analysis, around 17,000 TCR beta sequences were associated with specific HLA alleles at a false discovery rate of 0.05. In a later analysis, HLA-associated TCR beta chains were found to be more clonally expanded and to have lower generation probabilities than equally common non-associated chains. Some IMGT-functional V segments, including TRBV6-2 and TRBV6-3, could not be told apart with the 87-base-pair reads, so those segments were excluded. A further reported finding was that TCR beta sequences accurately predicted the HLA-A and HLA-B alleles for most subjects in the first cohort. A later analysis found that TCR association rates varied across HLA loci, with DRB1 alleles showing the most associated TCRs and HLA-C alleles the fewest. Sequencing depth was assumed to be roughly uniform across donors in the presence/absence analyses, though that assumption may not hold. CMV serostatus was the only immune exposure information available for the cohort. Assigning TCR associations to individual alleles was difficult when HLA alleles, especially DR and DQ, strongly co-occurred.

Libraries came from the immunoSEQ multiplex PCR assay. For the multiplex PCR, a mixture combining 60 forward primers for TCR Vbeta segments and 13 reverse primers for TCR Jbeta segments was used. The CDR3 region of rearranged TCR beta genes was amplified from genomic DNA by a multiplex PCR assay. The Illumina HiSeq System was used to sequence the amplified TCR beta libraries as 87-base-pair reads. Turning to the authors' computational methods: In a later analysis, tens of millions of unique TCR beta chains were counted across the approximately 640 repertoires, and roughly 11 million of these chains were shared by at least two donors. Raw reads were error-corrected and collapsed into unique sequences by a nearest-neighbor algorithm in which closely related sequences were merged to remove PCR and sequencing errors. CDR3 sequences were aligned to IMGT reference sequences to assign V, D and J gene segments. Each retained sequence needed at least a six-nucleotide match to both a V gene segment and a J gene segment. Rearrangements were called productive when the CDR3 lacked stop codons and stayed in frame with V and J; all others were non-productive. Following IMGT convention, CDR3 was defined as the stretch from the second conserved V-encoded cysteine to the conserved J-encoded phenylalanine. The earlier analysis of 587 of the donors excluded any sequence lacking an unambiguous match to a single V gene segment. An earlier analysis of 587 of the donors classified V segments as functional when productive rearrangements were above 56.7% and as segregating when the standard deviation between donors was above 5%. A statistical classification framework was built to diagnose cytomegalovirus status from the catalog of TCR beta chain sequences. In a later analysis, V and J genes were assigned by comparing TCR nucleotide sequences against IMGT/GENE-DB human TR gene sequences. In a later analysis, CDR3 sequences and most-parsimonious VDJ recombination scenarios were assigned using the TCRdist pipeline. In a later analysis, each TCR beta chain was defined by its CDR3 amino acid sequence together with its V-gene family, and reads without a unique V-gene family were excluded. To address suspected cross-contamination and a sequencing artifact, a later analysis removed approximately 600 highly shared, low-generation-probability nucleotide sequences. A later analysis calculated a clonal expansion index for each public chain from normalized within-repertoire ranks of inferred template counts. A later analysis computed generation probabilities with a VDJ recombination model fitted to out-of-frame rearrangements, and checked the results against IGoR. In a later analysis, hypergeometric tests were used to score TCR-TCR, TCR-HLA and TCR-CMV co-occurrence, with a repertoire-size bias correction applied to TCR pairs. In a later analysis, false discovery rates were estimated by permuting HLA or CMV assignments 20 times. In a later analysis, co-occurring TCRs were grouped using DBSCAN, with TCRdist sequence similarity added in when clustering inside HLA-allele-positive subsets. For co-occurrence clustering, repertoires with fewer than 30,000 or more than 120,000 public chains were excluded, along with a handful of repertoires with anomalous nucleotide sharing. As stored in TCRdb, this immuneACCESS dataset retains in-frame rearrangements with V and J assigned. A fraction of the clones does not appear; measured against another copy, unresolved V genes explain less than half of the discrepancy, and the remainder lacks a known reason. V and J calls and clone size come straight from that table; D and trimming were deduced from the DNA. The sample yields around 100,000 clones; 81% were counted once. About 4.4% of the sample comes from the top ten.

In total, around 600 healthy bone marrow donors made up the cohort. All cohort members were sampled while nominally healthy, although unrecorded immune exposures were likely present. The donor tested CMV seropositive and was one of the 289 seropositive cohort members. A peripheral blood sample was provided by each donor, and peripheral blood mononuclear cells were used for TCR beta sequencing. The Qiagen DNeasy Blood Extraction Kit was used to extract genomic DNA from the blood cell samples. In the case of this clone: What antigen it recognizes has not been identified. Qualities for individual bases were not recorded, and no much larger clone is one base off.

V is shortened by 8 bases, J by 8 bases, and the region joining them spans 25 bases. The CDR3 measures 15 amino acids from cysteine to phenylalanine. Just CDR3 DNA is preserved here, 45 bases in frame from base 1. CDR1 and CDR2, looked up from the germline V gene, are MNHEY and SVGAGI. The sample taken for sequencing was PBMCs. The clonotype comes from a woman aged 70-85 years in good health and CMV-seropositive. The chain was built from TRBV6-5 and TRBJ2-7; the D gene is possibly TRBD2, with 6 bases matching. The CDR3 reads CASFNRRDSTLKQYF. The DNA reads TGTGCCAGCTTCAATCGCCGGGACTCCACCCTAAAGCAGTACTTC.